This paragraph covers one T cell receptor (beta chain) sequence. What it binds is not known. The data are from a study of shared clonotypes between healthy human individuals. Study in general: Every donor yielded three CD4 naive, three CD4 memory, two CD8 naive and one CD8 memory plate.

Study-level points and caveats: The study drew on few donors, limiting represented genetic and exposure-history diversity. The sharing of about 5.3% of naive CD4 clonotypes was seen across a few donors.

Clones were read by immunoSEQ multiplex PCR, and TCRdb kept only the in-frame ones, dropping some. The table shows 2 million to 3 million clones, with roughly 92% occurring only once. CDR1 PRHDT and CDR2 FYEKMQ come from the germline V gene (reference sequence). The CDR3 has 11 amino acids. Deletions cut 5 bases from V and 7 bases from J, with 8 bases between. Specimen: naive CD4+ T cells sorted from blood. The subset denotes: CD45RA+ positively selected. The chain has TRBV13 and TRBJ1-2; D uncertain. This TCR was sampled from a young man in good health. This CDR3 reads CASSPERGYTF. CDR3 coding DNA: TGTGCCAGCAGCCCCGAGCGTGGCTACACCTTC.